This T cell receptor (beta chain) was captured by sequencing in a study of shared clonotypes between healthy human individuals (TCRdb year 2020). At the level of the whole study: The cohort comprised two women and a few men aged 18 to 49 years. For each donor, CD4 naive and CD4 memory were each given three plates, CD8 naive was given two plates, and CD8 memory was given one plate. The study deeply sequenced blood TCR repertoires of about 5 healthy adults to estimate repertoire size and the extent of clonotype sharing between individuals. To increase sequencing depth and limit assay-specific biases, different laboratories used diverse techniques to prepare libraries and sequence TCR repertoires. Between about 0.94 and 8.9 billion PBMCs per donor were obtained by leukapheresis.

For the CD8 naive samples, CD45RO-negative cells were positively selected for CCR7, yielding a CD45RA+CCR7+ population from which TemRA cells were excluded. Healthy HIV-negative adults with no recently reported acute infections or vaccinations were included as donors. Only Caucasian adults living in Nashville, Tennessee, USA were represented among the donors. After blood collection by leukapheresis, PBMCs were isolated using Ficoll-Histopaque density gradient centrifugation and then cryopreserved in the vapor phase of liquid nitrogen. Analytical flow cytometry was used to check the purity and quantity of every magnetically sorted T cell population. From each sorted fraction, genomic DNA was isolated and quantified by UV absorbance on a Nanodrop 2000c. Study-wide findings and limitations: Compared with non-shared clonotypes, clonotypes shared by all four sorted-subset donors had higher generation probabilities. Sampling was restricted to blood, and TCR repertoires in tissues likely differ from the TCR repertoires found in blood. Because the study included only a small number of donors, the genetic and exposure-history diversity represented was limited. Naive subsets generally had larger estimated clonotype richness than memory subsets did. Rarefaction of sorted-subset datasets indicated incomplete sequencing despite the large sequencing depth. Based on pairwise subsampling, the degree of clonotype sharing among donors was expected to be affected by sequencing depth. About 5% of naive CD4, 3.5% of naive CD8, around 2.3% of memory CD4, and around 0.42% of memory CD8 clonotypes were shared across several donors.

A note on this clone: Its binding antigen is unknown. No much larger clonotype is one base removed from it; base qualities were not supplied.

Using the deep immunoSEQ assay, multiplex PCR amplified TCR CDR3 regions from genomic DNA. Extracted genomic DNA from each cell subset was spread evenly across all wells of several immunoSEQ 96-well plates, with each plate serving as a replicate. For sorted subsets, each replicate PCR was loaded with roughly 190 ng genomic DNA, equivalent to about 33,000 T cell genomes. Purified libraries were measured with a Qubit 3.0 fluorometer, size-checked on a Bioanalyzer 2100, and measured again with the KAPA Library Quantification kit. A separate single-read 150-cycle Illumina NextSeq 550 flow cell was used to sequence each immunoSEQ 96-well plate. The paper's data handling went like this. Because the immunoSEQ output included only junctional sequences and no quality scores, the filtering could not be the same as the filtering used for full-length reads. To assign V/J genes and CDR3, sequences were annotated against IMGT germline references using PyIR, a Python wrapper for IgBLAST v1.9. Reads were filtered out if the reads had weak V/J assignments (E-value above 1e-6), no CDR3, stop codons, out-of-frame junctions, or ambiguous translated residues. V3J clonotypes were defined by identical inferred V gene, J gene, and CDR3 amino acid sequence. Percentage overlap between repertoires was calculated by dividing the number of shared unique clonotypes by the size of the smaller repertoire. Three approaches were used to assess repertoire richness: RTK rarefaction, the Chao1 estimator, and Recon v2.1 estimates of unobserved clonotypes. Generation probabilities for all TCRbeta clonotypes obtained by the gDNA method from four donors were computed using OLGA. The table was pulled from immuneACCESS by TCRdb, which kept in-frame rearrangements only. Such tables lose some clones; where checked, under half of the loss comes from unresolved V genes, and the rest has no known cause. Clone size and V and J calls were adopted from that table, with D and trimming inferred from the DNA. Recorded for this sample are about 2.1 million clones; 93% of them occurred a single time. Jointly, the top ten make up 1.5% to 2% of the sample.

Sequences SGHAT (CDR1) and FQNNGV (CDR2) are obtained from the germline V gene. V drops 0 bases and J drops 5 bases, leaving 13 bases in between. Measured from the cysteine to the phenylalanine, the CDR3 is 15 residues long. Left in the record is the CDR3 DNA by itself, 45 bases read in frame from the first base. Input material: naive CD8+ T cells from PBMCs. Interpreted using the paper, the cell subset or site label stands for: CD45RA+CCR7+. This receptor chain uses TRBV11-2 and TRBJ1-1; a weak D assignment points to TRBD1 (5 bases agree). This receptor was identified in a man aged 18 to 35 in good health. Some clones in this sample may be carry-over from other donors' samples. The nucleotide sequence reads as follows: TGTGCCAGCAGCTTAGAGCGACCCGGGGGAACTGAAGCTTTCTTT. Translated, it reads CASSLERPGGTEAFF.